This T cell receptor (beta chain) was obtained from a study of cytomegalovirus exposure and HLA in healthy donors. The PCR was carried out with 60 Vbeta primers and 13 Jbeta primers. Profiling relied on immunoSEQ multiplex PCR, and the TCRdb table lists in-frame clones only, not all of them. The repertoire holds some 150,000 clones, approximately 79% seen once, with just under 6.5% in the top ten. V gave up 4 bases and J gave up 0 bases, with 14 bases separating them. CDR3 length equals 16 residues. Germline values: CDR1 SGHKS, CDR2 YYEKEE (reference sequence). Specimen: PBMCs. The receptor was isolated from a middle-aged man in good health and CMV-seropositive. The V and J genes are TRBV5-5 and TRBJ2-1; tentative D call: TRBD2 (6 bases). The DNA for the CDR3 is TGTGCCAGCAGCCCGGAGGGGCGCGTCTCCTACAATGAGCAGTTCTTC. It is translated as CASSPEGRVSYNEQFF.